What follows are 5 T cell receptor beta chains derived from one specimen sequenced in a study of T cell responses to AZD1222 COVID-19 vaccine. Some clones are missing from TCRdb's copy, which holds only in-frame ones; the method was immunoSEQ multiplex PCR. The profile shows some 150,000 clones, about 91% of them singletons. Sequences were derived from peripheral blood, sampled on day 0 of AZD1222 vaccination. These receptors were collected from an adult in good health.

The J gene is TRBJ1-3, the V gene TRBV27, with TRBD1 as a possible D gene (6 bases). The CDR3 has 15 amino acids. CDR1 is MNHEY, CDR2 SMNVEV, per germline (reference sequence). V lost 2 bases and J 5 bases, leaving 13 bases between the germline ends. CDR3 in amino acids: CASSLNGGHRNTIYF. The CDR3 DNA is TGTGCCAGCAGTTTAAACGGGGGGCATCGAAACACCATATATTTT.

The chain combines TRBV14 with TRBJ1-1, with D possibly TRBD1 on 6 matching bases. CDR3 length: 14 residues. Germline CDR1 SGHDN, CDR2 FVKESK. V lost 7 bases, J lost 4 bases, and 16 bases lay in between. The CDR3 reads CASTLGRGSTEAFF. Here the CDR3 DNA reads TGTGCCAGCACCCTAGGCAGGGGCTCCACTGAAGCTTTCTTT. Full variable domain (outside the CDR3, taken from reference TRBV14 and TRBJ1-1): EAGVTQFPSHSVIEKGQTVTLRCDPISGHDNLYWYRRVMGKEIKFLLHFVKESKQDESGMPNNRFLAERTGGTYSTLKVQPAELEDSGVYFCASTLGRGSTEAFFGQGTRLTVV.

The chain combines TRBV3-1 (or the pseudogene TRBV3-2) with TRBJ1-2, with a possible D match to TRBD1 (5 bases). Germline CDR1 is LGHDT and CDR2 is YNNKEL (reference sequence). This CDR3 spans 14 amino acids. The V gene lost 5 bases and the J gene lost 6 bases, with 16 bases spanning the gap. CDR3: CASSSISRVDGYTF. The CDR3 coding sequence is TGTGCCAGCAGCTCCATCTCCAGGGTCGATGGCTACACCTTC.

The chain couples TRBV18 to TRBJ2-3; possibly TRBD1 for D (5 bases). There are 21 residues in the CDR3. V was pared by 4 bases and J by 0 bases, with 29 bases between. Germline lookup yields CDR1 KGHSH and CDR2 LQKENI. The CDR3: CASSHRLLSDVLGLSTDTQYF. The CDR3 coding sequence is TGTGCCAGCTCACACAGGCTCCTTTCGGACGTTCTCGGCCTGAGCACAGATACGCAGTATTTT.

The V gene is TRBV19, the J gene TRBJ2-2; D possibly matches TRBD1 or TRBD2 (6 bases each). Germline CDR1 LNHDA, CDR2 SQIVND (reference sequence). The CDR3 extends over 15 amino acids. The V end lost 6 bases, the J end lost 5 bases, and 16 bases lay between the germline ends. CDR3: CASSWGAANTGELFF. In DNA, the CDR3 is TGTGCCAGTAGCTGGGGGGCGGCTAATACCGGGGAGCTGTTTTTT. Combining the CDR3 with reference TRBV19 and TRBJ2-2 gives the whole variable domain DGGITQSPKYLFRKEGQNVTLSCEQNLNHDAMYWYRQDPGQGLRLIYYSQIVNDFQKGDIAEGYSVSREKKESFPLTVTSAQKNPTAFYLCASSWGAANTGELFFGEGSRLTVL.